Each of the 18 T cell receptor beta chains below was sequenced from the same sample in a study of shared clonotypes between healthy human individuals. Some clones are missing from TCRdb's copy, which holds only in-frame ones; the method was immunoSEQ multiplex PCR. Of approximately 2.1 million clones listed, over 90% are singletons. The sample taken for sequencing was naive CD4+ T cells from PBMCs. The subset here: CD45RA+ positively selected. The receptor source for this set is a man between 18 and 29 years old in good health. Some clones in this sample may be carry-over from other donors' samples.

The V gene is TRBV28, the J gene TRBJ2-7; tentative D call: TRBD2 (5 bases). Trimming removed 6 bases from V and 5 bases from J, with 20 bases in between. Germline CDR1 and CDR2: MDHEN and SYDVKM. CDR3 length: 15 residues. The CDR3 region is CASSNRGLALNEQYF. As DNA, the CDR3 is TGTGCCAGCAGCAACCGGGGTTTAGCGCTGAACGAGCAGTACTTC.

V and J are TRBV7-9 and TRBJ1-2; D might be TRBD1 (6 bases). This CDR3 region has 15 residues. CDR1 SEHNR and CDR2 FQNEAQ come from the germline V gene (reference sequence). Trimming removed 1 base at V and 7 bases at J, with 16 bases between. CDR3: CASSLDRGAMGGYTF. CDR3 in DNA: TGTGCCAGCAGCTTAGATCGGGGGGCCATGGGTGGCTACACCTTC.

This clone was observed once. The chain links TRBV7-6 to TRBJ1-5; D call uncertain. Between the trimmed V and J ends, which lost 5 bases and 6 bases, there was a span of 11 bases. This CDR3 region has 13 residues. Germline CDR1 reads SGHVS; CDR2 reads FNYEAQ. The CDR3 region is CASSGGQGQPQHF. As DNA, the CDR3 is TGTGCCAGCAGCGGAGGTCAAGGTCAGCCCCAGCATTTT.

This clone was seen a few times. The gene calls are TRBV19 and TRBJ1-5; 10 bases agree with TRBD1. Germline loops: CDR1 LNHDA, CDR2 SQIVND (reference sequence). This CDR3 region has 15 residues. V trimming: 5 bases; J trimming: 7 bases; junction bases outside the gene matches: 8. As DNA, the CDR3 is TGTGCCAGTAGTCCTTCGACAGGGGGCGGCCAGCCCCAGCATTTT. It encodes CASSPSTGGGQPQHF.

This chain uses TRBV11-2 with TRBJ2-1; D gene uncertain. Between the trimmed V and J ends, which lost 1 base and 16 bases, there was a span of 17 bases. The length of the CDR3 is 13 residues. CDR1 is SGHAT, CDR2 FQNNGV, per germline. The CDR3 sequence: CASSLVPPGPEFF. CDR3 bases: TGTGCCAGCAGCTTAGTTCCCCCGGGCCCCGAATTCTTC.

This clone has just one count. The J gene is TRBJ2-3, the V gene TRBV4-2; D gene ambiguous. The CDR3 loop spans 16 amino acids. CDR1 is LGHNA, CDR2 YNFKEQ, per germline. The ends were cut back, 0 bases at V and 6 bases at J, with 16 bases in the middle. The CDR3 DNA reads TGTGCCAGCAGCCAAGATACGGCAGCCCATTTGGATACGCAGTATTTT. Its protein is CASSQDTAAHLDTQYF.

J is TRBJ2-3 and V is TRBV29-1, with D unresolved. The CDR3 runs to 14 residues. Per germline, CDR1 SQVTM and CDR2 ANQGSEA. Trimming removed 4 bases at V and 0 bases at J, with 11 bases between. The CDR3, as DNA: TGCAGCGTTGCCCTGGTCCTCAGCACAGATACGCAGTATTTT. Translated, it gives CSVALVLSTDTQYF.

V is TRBV20-1 and J is TRBJ2-5; D not resolved. Trimming left V 5 bases short and J 7 bases short, with 11 bases between. Germline-derived CDR1 and CDR2 are DFQATT and SNEGSKA (reference sequence). The CDR3 sequence is 11 residues long. Written as DNA, the CDR3 is TGCAGTGCTGACCGAGAAGGGACCCAGTACTTC. Translation gives CSADREGTQYF.

The chain joins TRBV6-1 to TRBJ2-7; D unclear. The length of the CDR3 is 12 residues. Germline V CDR1 and CDR2: MNHNS, SASEGT. Trimming pared 7 bases from V and 2 bases from J, leaving 9 bases between. The CDR3 sequence: CASTEPAYEQYF. The DNA of the CDR3 is TGTGCCAGCACCGAACCCGCCTACGAGCAGTACTTC.

The chain couples TRBV27 to TRBJ1-4; D is undetermined. The CDR3 contains 13 residues. Trimming removed 4 bases from V and 3 bases from J, with 6 bases in between. Per the germline V gene, CDR1 is MNHEY and CDR2 is SMNVEV (reference sequence). For the CDR3, the DNA is TGTGCCAGCAGTTGGCACTCTAATGAAAAACTGTTTTTT. This translates into CASSWHSNEKLFF.

Only one count was recorded for this clone. The chain links TRBV27 to TRBJ2-7; D tentatively fits TRBD1 or TRBD2 (6 bases each). The CDR3 totals 14 residues. The germline CDR1 and CDR2 sequences are MNHEY and SMNVEV (reference sequence). V lost 8 bases and J 5 bases, leaving 19 bases between the germline ends. The CDR3 protein is CASRRDNAIHEQYF. For the CDR3, the DNA is TGTGCCAGCCGGAGGGACAACGCAATCCACGAGCAGTACTTC.

This clone showed up just once. The chain couples TRBV6-4 to TRBJ2-3; maybe TRBD2 (5 bases). The CDR3 runs to 16 residues. Germline loops: CDR1 MRHNA, CDR2 SNTAGT. The ends were cut back, 0 bases at V and 6 bases at J, with 16 bases in the middle. For the CDR3, the DNA is TGTGCCAGCAGTGACTCGATATTGGCTAGCTTTGATACGCAGTATTTT. It translates to CASSDSILASFDTQYF.

This chain uses TRBV4-1 with TRBJ2-1, with 9 positions matching TRBD1. V was clipped by 6 bases and J by 10 bases; unmatched bases: 7. The CDR3 is made up of 13 amino acids. Germline lookup yields CDR1 MGHRA and CDR2 YSYEKL. The CDR3 loop is CASSPNRGREQFF. CDR3 DNA: TGCGCCAGCAGTCCAAACAGGGGGCGGGAGCAGTTCTTC.

V usage is TRBV14 and J usage is TRBJ2-5; D is unresolved. V lost 0 bases, J lost 6 bases, and 5 bases lay in between. The CDR3 consists of 12 residues. Germline V gene lookup returns CDR1 SGHDN and CDR2 FVKESK. The CDR3 DNA sequence: TGTGCCAGCAGCCAAGATCCTCAGACCCAGTACTTC. It yields the protein CASSQDPQTQYF.

This chain connects TRBV6-5 to TRBJ2-1; 7 positions match TRBD1. Germline V gene sequence: CDR1 MNHEY, CDR2 SVGAGI. J gave up 7 bases and V 6 bases, and 12 bases lay outside the gene matches. This CDR3 is 15 amino acids long. CDR3 coding DNA: TGTGCCAGCAGATCCGGGGCAGGGGGATGGAATGAGCAGTTCTTC. Encoded protein: CASRSGAGGWNEQFF.

The rearrangement links TRBV28 to TRBJ1-2, with 7 bases matching TRBD1. V lost 7 bases and J lost 6; bases outside the gene matches: 8. This CDR3 contains 13 residues. Germline loops: CDR1 MDHEN, CDR2 SYDVKM. The CDR3 spells CASTVRQGDGYTF. The CDR3 DNA reads TGTGCCAGCACCGTCAGGCAGGGGGATGGCTACACCTTC.

This chain links TRBV10-1 with TRBJ2-3; weak D call: TRBD1 (5 bases). The germline V gene has CDR1 WNHNN and CDR2 SYGVQD (reference sequence). The CDR3 totals 17 residues. The V and J ends lost 5 bases and 4 bases respectively, with 22 bases between them. CDR3 sequence: CASSTSKFWGGSDTQYF. The CDR3 region has the DNA TGCGCCAGCAGTACCTCGAAATTTTGGGGCGGCTCAGATACGCAGTATTTT.

The CDR3 coding sequence is TGTGCCAGCAGCCCCGAAGCAGCCACAGATACGCAGTATTTT. It specifies CASSPEAATDTQYF. The J gene is TRBJ2-3, the V gene TRBV7-6; D call uncertain. V dropped 5 bases and J dropped 2 bases, with 11 bases sitting between them. The CDR3 contains 14 residues. Germline CDR1 and CDR2: SGHVS and FNYEAQ.